This T cell receptor (beta chain) is drawn from a study of OX40 agonist ivuxolimab in advanced cancers. For context, the study as a whole: Ivuxolimab was a fully human IgG2 agonistic monoclonal antibody targeting the costimulatory receptor OX40 (CD134). Intravenous ivuxolimab was administered to patients every 2 weeks at six dose levels: 0.01, 0.1, 0.3, 1.5, 3 and 10 mg/kg. Among the roughly 50 dose-escalation patients, about 20 had hepatocellular carcinoma, roughly 15 melanoma, 9 renal cell carcinoma and 9 head and neck cancer. The dose-escalation cohort was approximately 83% male with a mean age of around 62 years, ranging from roughly 23 to 90. Patients were allowed to have had prior anti-PD-1, anti-PD-L1 or anti-CTLA-4 therapy, and about 40% of the dose-escalation patients had been treated with checkpoint inhibitors. Three dose-escalation patients achieved partial responses, one with hepatocellular carcinoma and two with cutaneous melanoma. The purpose of peripheral TCRbeta sequencing was to test whether ivuxolimab changed TCR sequence diversity and led to clonal T-cell expansion. The paper reports the monotherapy dose-escalation portion (N of about 50 patients) of the phase I ivuxolimab trial. Summary of the overall study and its limitations: At doses of 0.1 to 3.0 mg/kg, clonal expansion of both CD4+ and CD8+ T cells in blood was seen between baseline and week 6. Low levels of normalized T-cell clonal expansion were also seen in some patients who did not respond. In the 0.1-3.0 mg/kg groups, partial responders had among the lowest normalized peripheral clonal expansion, particularly in CD8+ T cells. The antigen specificity of the peripheral T cells that underwent clonal expansion was not determined. On average, CD8+ T cells showed more expanded clones than CD4+ T cells after ivuxolimab.

A single count supports this clone. This receptor's antigen is unknown. No base quality information exists; no much larger clone differs at one position. Genomic DNA was extracted from sorted cells for sequencing of the TCRbeta CDR3 region. TCRbeta CDR3 regions were sequenced using the immunoSEQ Assay. The table was pulled from immuneACCESS by TCRdb, which kept in-frame rearrangements only. Such tables lose some clones; where checked, under half of the loss comes from unresolved V genes, and the rest has no known cause. This sample gives 65,000 to 90,000 clones in total; around 86% of them show up just once. The ten largest clones add up to about 0.49% of the sample. Patients with a history of autoimmune disease or receiving systemic immunosuppression were excluded from the trial. Peripheral blood for TCR sequencing was drawn from every dose cohort at baseline, at cycle 4 day 1 and at cycle 7 day 1. The samples were taken from a phase I, first-in-human, multicenter, open-label dose-escalation trial of ivuxolimab. Adults with locally advanced or metastatic melanoma, renal cell carcinoma, hepatocellular carcinoma or head and neck squamous cell carcinoma were enrolled in the trial. Before TCR sequencing, CD4+ T cells and CD8+ T cells from peripheral blood were sorted into separate populations.

Between the V and J ends, shortened by 2 bases and 2 bases respectively, the junction contains 19 bases. The CDR3 numbers 17 residues from cysteine through phenylalanine. Of all the DNA, just the CDR3 is kept, 51 bases in frame from base 1. Taken from the germline V gene, the CDR1 and CDR2 loops are MNHNS and SASEGT. The chain uses TRBV6-1 and TRBJ2-7; TRBD1 is perhaps the D gene, given 6 matching bases. Sequenced material: CD4+ or CD8+ T cells sorted from blood, taken in a trial of the OX40 agonist ivuxolimab. The receptor was isolated from an adult with an advanced solid tumor such as melanoma, head and neck, liver or kidney cancer. The nucleotides are TGTGCCAGCAGTGAATCGGGTTGGGGACACATGACCTACGAGCAGTACTTC. This translates into CASSESGWGHMTYEQYF.